A single sample gave rise to the 27 T cell receptor beta chains below, sequenced in a study of cytomegalovirus exposure and HLA in healthy donors. The PCR ran on 60 Vbeta and 13 Jbeta primers. Here immunoSEQ multiplex PCR was the method, and the copy in TCRdb shows in-frame clones only, minus some. The table records around 130,000 clones, roughly 83% of them present only once. What was sequenced was PBMCs. These receptors were obtained from a girl aged 2 to 10 in good health and CMV-seronegative.

The chain couples TRBV9 to TRBJ2-3, with 13 bases identical to TRBD2. Germline-derived CDR1 and CDR2 are SGDLS and YYNGEE. Trimming took 4 bases from V and 1 from J; bases not matched to a gene: 3. The CDR3 length is 16 residues. CDR3 loop: CASSLGTSGGTDTQYF. The CDR3, as DNA: TGTGCCAGCAGCCTGGGGACTAGCGGGGGCACAGATACGCAGTATTTT.

With respect to this clone: The sample has other DNA sequences that encode this CDR3 too. This chain uses TRBV6-6 with TRBJ1-4; unclear D gene. Trimming pared 2 bases from V and 4 bases from J, leaving 8 bases between. The CDR3 sequence is 14 residues long. CDR1 is MNHNY and CDR2 is SVGAGI in the germline V gene (reference sequence). The CDR3 sequence is CASSYGQSNEKLFF. CDR3 coding DNA: TGTGCCAGCAGTTACGGGCAGAGTAATGAAAAACTGTTTTTT.

This rearrangement joins TRBV30 to TRBJ2-3, with 14 bases that match TRBD2. V lost 2 bases, J lost 2 bases, and 12 bases stayed unmatched. Germline V gives CDR1 GTSNPN, CDR2 SVGIG (reference sequence). CDR3 length: 19 amino acids. CDR3 sequence (DNA): TGTGCCTGGAGTTCACCGCCGCCGGGACTAGCGGGGGCCACAGATACGCAGTATTTT. Its translation is CAWSSPPPGLAGATDTQYF.

The chain carries TRBV7-3 and TRBJ2-1, with a possible D match to TRBD2 (6 bases). With 3 bases removed from V and 7 bases from J, the gap between germline ends came to 13 bases. Germline CDR1 SGHTA, CDR2 FQGTGA. This CDR3 is 14 amino acids long. The CDR3 DNA is TGTGCCAGCAGCTTGGTGGGAGGAAGAAATGAGCAGTTCTTC. Its translation: CASSLVGGRNEQFF.

In its sample, this clone was seen a few times. The gene calls are TRBV6-4 and TRBJ2-7, with D unresolved. Germline CDR1 MRHNA, CDR2 SNTAGT. V was clipped by 4 bases and J by 5 bases, with 15 bases between them. The CDR3 sequence is 14 residues long. CDR3 coding DNA: TGTGCCAGCAGTGCCTCCGCAGGTGCCCACGAGCAGTACTTC. It translates to CASSASAGAHEQYF.

CDR3 residues: CASSLEGAGYGYTF. As DNA, the CDR3 is TGCGCCAGCAGCTTGGAGGGGGCGGGCTATGGCTACACCTTC. This sequence joins TRBV5-1 and TRBJ1-2; 7 nucleotides line up with TRBD1. The CDR3 covers 14 residues. Germline-derived CDR1 and CDR2 are SGHRS and YFSETQ. Unmatched junction bases numbered 3, after V lost 0 bases and J lost 4 bases.

The rearrangement links TRBV2 to TRBJ1-1, with a possible D match to TRBD1 (6 bases). The CDR3 length is 11 residues. The V gene lost 6 bases and the J gene lost 8 bases, with 10 bases spanning the gap. Per germline, CDR1 SNHLY and CDR2 FYNNEI. The CDR3 nucleotides are TGTGCCAGCAGGTTTACAGGGGAAGCTTTCTTT. This codes for CASRFTGEAFF.

In this sample, this clone turned up a few times. This chain links TRBV5-6 with TRBJ2-1; the match to TRBD2 covers 15 bases. J gave up 9 bases and V 7 bases, and 5 bases lay outside the gene matches. The CDR3 consists of 14 residues. The V gene's germline CDR1 is SGHDT and CDR2 YYEEEE. The CDR3: CASGGLAGGREQFF. The CDR3 DNA is TGTGCCAGCGGAGGACTAGCGGGGGGGCGTGAGCAGTTCTTC.

This clone was seen once. The V gene is TRBV14, the J gene TRBJ1-2, with TRBD1 identical over 10 bases. Trimming at V came to 4 bases and at J to 4 bases, leaving 9 bases not matched to a gene. Looked up from germline, CDR1 is SGHDN and CDR2 is FVKESK. This CDR3 spans 16 amino acids. This CDR3 is CASSRLRTGGSYGYTF. The DNA of the CDR3 is TGTGCCAGCAGCCGACTACGGACAGGGGGGAGCTATGGCTACACCTTC.

The V gene is TRBV27, the J gene TRBJ1-1; 12 bases align to TRBD1. Germline trimming cut 5 bases from V and 5 bases from J; bases unmatched to any gene: 9. Germline V gives CDR1 MNHEY, CDR2 SMNVEV (reference sequence). The CDR3 has 16 amino acids. CDR3 region: CASSGGQGAIETEAFF. As DNA, the CDR3 is TGTGCCAGCAGTGGGGGACAGGGGGCTATCGAAACTGAAGCTTTCTTT.

The chain links TRBV4-1 to TRBJ1-5, with D tentatively TRBD1 (5 bases). V was shortened by 4 bases and J by 1 base, with 14 bases between the two germline ends. The CDR3 loop spans 16 amino acids. CDR1 MGHRA and CDR2 YSYEKL come from the germline V gene. CDR3 sequence: CASSPTAGGSNQPQHF. The CDR3 DNA is TGCGCCAGCAGCCCGACAGCGGGGGGAAGCAATCAGCCCCAGCATTTT.

The J gene is TRBJ2-6, the V gene TRBV27; D is perhaps TRBD2 (5 bases). V was cut by 5 bases and J by 2 bases, with 7 bases left in between. The CDR3 is 14 residues long. CDR1 MNHEY and CDR2 SMNVEV come from the germline V gene (reference sequence). This CDR3 reads CASSRGAGANVLTF. The CDR3, as DNA: TGTGCCAGCAGTCGGGGAGCTGGGGCCAACGTCCTGACTTTC. Based on the CDR3 plus reference TRBV27 and TRBJ2-6, the full variable domain is EAQVTQNPRYLITVTGKKLTVTCSQNMNHEYMSWYRQDPGLGLRQIYYSMNVEVTDKGDVPEGYKVSRKEKRNFPLILESPSPNQTSLYFCASSRGAGANVLTFGAGSRLTVL.

The chain combines TRBV27 with TRBJ2-1; 12 bases fit TRBD2. The CDR3 totals 16 residues. The V segment lost 1 base and the J segment 6 bases; nucleotides outside the gene matches: 4. Germline V gene lookup returns CDR1 MNHEY and CDR2 SMNVEV (reference sequence). The CDR3 nucleotides read TGTGCCAGCAGTTTATGGACTAGCGGGAAGACCAATGAGCAGTTCTTC. It specifies CASSLWTSGKTNEQFF.

This clone was found a few times. V usage is TRBV4-2 and J usage is TRBJ1-1; TRBD1 matches at 8 bases. The germline V gene has CDR1 LGHNA and CDR2 YNFKEQ. V was pared by 2 bases and J by 4 bases, with 3 bases of the junction left unmatched. CDR3 size: 14 residues. This CDR3 reads CASSQPRGRTEAFF. CDR3 bases: TGTGCCAGCAGCCAACCCAGGGGGCGCACTGAAGCTTTCTTT.

The J gene is TRBJ2-5, the V gene TRBV25-1; the D gene is possibly TRBD2 (5 bases). The DNA end is a closer match to TRBJ2-7, so the J assignment may be wrong. The CDR3 length is 14 residues. Germline CDR1 reads MGHDK; CDR2 reads SYGVNS. The CDR3 DNA follows: TGTGCCAGCAGTGAAGCGGGCCATGGATACGAGCAGTACTTC. Translation: CASSEAGHGYEQYF.

This clone came up once. J is TRBJ2-7 and V is TRBV10-2; 9 bases agree with TRBD2. Germline V gene lookup returns CDR1 WSHSY and CDR2 SAAADI. V lost 9 bases, J lost 4 bases, and 19 bases stayed unmatched. The CDR3 spans 17 residues. The CDR3 nucleotides are TGCGCCAGAACTGAAACTTATAGCGGGAGAATTGAGTACGAGCAGTACTTC. This codes for CARTETYSGRIEYEQYF.

This chain links TRBV10-2 with TRBJ1-6; a possible D gene is TRBD1 (5 bases). This CDR3 comprises 12 residues. Germline CDR1 and CDR2: WSHSY and SAAADI. Trimming left V 2 bases short and J 14 bases short, with 10 bases between. The CDR3 region is CASSEDSFALHF. CDR3 DNA sequence: TGCGCCAGCAGTGAGGACAGTTTCGCCCTCCACTTT.

This clone was picked up a small number of times. This chain connects TRBV5-1 to TRBJ2-5, with 11 bases aligning to TRBD1. The CDR3 extends over 15 amino acids. Germline values: CDR1 SGHRS, CDR2 YFSETQ. The trim removed 0 bases at V and 6 bases at J, leaving 4 bases unmatched. CDR3 DNA: TGCGCCAGCAGCTTGGTGGACAGGGGGCAACAGACCCAGTACTTC. Encoded protein: CASSLVDRGQQTQYF.

This clone came up a few times. The chain carries TRBV5-4 and TRBJ2-1; D call uncertain. CDR1 and CDR2 from the germline V gene are SGHNT and YYREEE (reference sequence). This CDR3 is 11 amino acids long. Trimming removed 5 bases at V and 10 bases at J, with 10 bases between. The CDR3 is CASSSLQEQFF. Written as DNA, the CDR3 is TGTGCCAGCAGTTCCCTTCAGGAGCAGTTCTTC.

V is TRBV30 and J is TRBJ1-2; possible D gene TRBD1, 5 bases. This CDR3 is 14 amino acids long. From germline, CDR1 is GTSNPN and CDR2 SVGIG (reference sequence). V was cut by 2 bases and J by 6 bases, with 16 bases left in between. The CDR3 DNA follows: TGTGCCTGGAGTCACATCGGGACGGGGGATGGCTACACCTTC. Protein product: CAWSHIGTGDGYTF.

V is TRBV6-6 and J is TRBJ2-1; 9 nucleotides agree with TRBD2. V dropped 6 bases and J dropped 5; count of bases not matched to a gene: 5. Germline CDR1 reads MNHNY; CDR2 reads SVGAGI (reference sequence). The CDR3 loop spans 14 amino acids. Here the CDR3 reads CASRTSGAHNEQFF. In DNA, the CDR3 is TGTGCCAGCAGGACTAGCGGAGCACACAATGAGCAGTTCTTC.

The chain links TRBV15 to TRBJ2-1; 8 bases fit TRBD2. The CDR3 consists of 21 residues. The germline V gene encodes CDR1 LNHNV and CDR2 YYDKDF (reference sequence). Germline trimming cut 0 bases from V and 5 bases from J; bases unmatched to any gene: 21. CDR3 in amino acids: CATSREILGLAGLLMNNEQFF. For the CDR3, the DNA is TGTGCCACCAGCAGAGAGATTTTAGGTCTAGCGGGTCTTTTAATGAACAATGAGCAGTTCTTC. The whole variable domain, filled in from reference TRBV15 and TRBJ2-1, reads DAMVIQNPRYQVTQFGKPVTLSCSQTLNHNVMYWYQQKSSQAPKLLFHYYDKDFNNEADTPDNFQSRRPNTSFCFLDIRSPGLGDTAMYLCATSREILGLAGLLMNNEQFFGPGTRLTVL.

This chain connects TRBV28 to TRBJ2-3; 13 bases map to TRBD2. Trimming took 6 bases from V and 5 from J; bases not matched to a gene: 5. The CDR3 covers 15 residues. Looked up from germline, CDR1 is MDHEN and CDR2 is SYDVKM. CDR3: CASRSGLAGVDTQYF. Here the CDR3 DNA reads TGTGCCAGCAGATCCGGACTAGCGGGAGTAGATACGCAGTATTTT.

In the case of this clone: The identical CDR3 is also encoded by other nucleotide sequences in the sample. The rearrangement uses TRBV7-9 and TRBJ1-5; 9 bases align to TRBD1. CDR1 is SEHNR, CDR2 FQNEAQ, per germline (reference sequence). The CDR3 covers 15 residues. Germline trimming cut 1 base from V and 4 bases from J; bases unmatched to any gene: 2. Here the CDR3 DNA reads TGTGCCAGCAGCTTAGGGACAGGGGAGAATCAGCCCCAGCATTTT. It encodes CASSLGTGENQPQHF.

V gene TRBV28 combines with J gene TRBJ1-5; TRBD1 aligns across 8 bases. Trimming removed 5 bases from V and 6 bases from J; junction bases left unmatched: 9. The CDR3 covers 15 residues. Germline V gene sequence: CDR1 MDHEN, CDR2 SYDVKM. CDR3 loop: CASSIRTGFGQPQHF. The CDR3 region has the DNA TGTGCCAGCAGTATACGGACAGGGTTTGGTCAGCCCCAGCATTTT.

The rearrangement joins TRBV5-8 to TRBJ1-4; no definite D call. The CDR3 is 16 amino acids. Germline V gives CDR1 SGHTS, CDR2 YDEGEE. Between the trimmed V and J ends, which lost 2 bases and 0 bases, there was a span of 11 bases. CDR3 nucleotides: TGTGCCAGCAGCTTCGGCAGTACAGCAACTAATGAAAAACTGTTTTTT. Amino acid sequence: CASSFGSTATNEKLFF.

The J gene is TRBJ1-3, the V gene TRBV18; possible D gene TRBD1, 6 bases. Trimming removed 3 bases at V and 2 bases at J, with 8 bases between. This CDR3 region has 14 residues. Germline loops: CDR1 KGHSH, CDR2 LQKENI. The CDR3 bases are TGTGCCAGCTCACCCGGGACAACTGGAAACACCATATATTTT. This encodes CASSPGTTGNTIYF.